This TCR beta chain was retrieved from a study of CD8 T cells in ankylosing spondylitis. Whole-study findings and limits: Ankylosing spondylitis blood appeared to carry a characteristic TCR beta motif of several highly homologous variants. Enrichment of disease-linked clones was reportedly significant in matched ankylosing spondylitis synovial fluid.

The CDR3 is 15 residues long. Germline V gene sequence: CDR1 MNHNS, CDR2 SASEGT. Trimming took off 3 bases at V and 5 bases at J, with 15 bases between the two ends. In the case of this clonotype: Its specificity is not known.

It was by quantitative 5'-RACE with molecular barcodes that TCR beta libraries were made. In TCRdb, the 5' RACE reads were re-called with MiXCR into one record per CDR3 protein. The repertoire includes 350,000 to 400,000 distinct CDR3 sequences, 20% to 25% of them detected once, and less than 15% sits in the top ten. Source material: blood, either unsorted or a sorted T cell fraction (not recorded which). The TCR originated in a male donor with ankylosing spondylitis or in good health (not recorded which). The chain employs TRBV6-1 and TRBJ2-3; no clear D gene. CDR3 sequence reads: CASSERIEPVDTQYF. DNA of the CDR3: TGTGCCAGCAGTGAGAGGATCGAACCGGTAGATACGCAGTATTTT.